The clone carrying this T cell receptor beta chain was counted ten times or more. The target antigen is unknown. The data belong to a study of regulatory T cells in long-lasting Graves disease. Construction of the TCR beta libraries employed iRepertoire HTBI primers in conjunction with Arm-PCR of CDR3 regions. TCRdb re-derived calls from the multiplex PCR reads in MiXCR, one entry per CDR3 protein. In the table there are around 420,000 distinct CDR3 sequences, roughly 15% of which are singletons. Study findings and constraints: Persistent-disease Graves' patients showed less TCR diversity than new cases.

Per the germline V gene, CDR1 is SGHNT and CDR2 is YENEEA. The CDR3 spans 15 residues. V lost 4 bases and J 5 bases, leaving 15 bases between the germline ends. Stated time point: newly diagnosed GD, antithyroid drugs for less than 3 months. There was RNA extracted from PBMCs, and the TCR library was made from it. These data were likewise used in another study, on T cells in Graves' hyperthyroidism and ophthalmopathy. Per that study: The study defined stable Graves' hyperthyroidism as no ophthalmopathy progression within 18 months. Thyroid ultrasound and orbital computed tomography, with clinical symptoms and serum thyroxine and TRAb, informed diagnoses.

The chain recombines TRBV11-3 with TRBJ2-4; TRBD1 is a possible D gene (6 bases). The TCR sequence derives from a woman between 40 and 50 years old with Graves disease. The source material was peripheral blood mononuclear cells (PBMCs), sampled at new diagnosis, from a patient treated with antithyroid drugs. CDR3 in amino acids: CASSSVDSPQNIQYF. In nucleotides, the CDR3 is TGTGCCAGCAGCTCGGTGGACAGCCCCCAAAACATTCAGTACTTC.